The 29 T cell receptor beta chains below all came from one sample that was sequenced in a study of post-analysis software for immune sequencing data. Overall study results and limits: Comparison of patients with controls showed roughly five TRBV segments more frequent in patients, TRBV5-6, TRBV5-1 and TRBV20-1 among them.

These TCRs' antigens remain unknown. TCR beta cDNA libraries included unique molecular identifiers. From the PCR reads, TCRdb called clonotypes with MiXCR, one entry per CDR3 protein. Among hundreds of thousands of distinct CDR3 sequences, roughly 46% were seen once, and the ten largest hold 12%. The sample consisted of blood. These receptors came from a girl aged 10 to 17 with multiple sclerosis.

A few counts support this clonotype. The genes are TRBV7-9 and TRBJ2-7; D is tentatively TRBD1 or TRBD2 (6 bases each). This CDR3 has 12 residues. The germline CDR1 and CDR2 sequences are SEHNR and FQNEAQ (reference sequence). V was cut by 5 bases and J by 6 bases, with 11 bases left in between. As DNA, the CDR3 is TGTGCCAGCAGCCCGGAGGGGGTCGAGCAGTACTTC. This translates into CASSPEGVEQYF.

V is TRBV20-1 and J is TRBJ1-5, with 8 bases fitting TRBD1. The V gene's germline CDR1 is DFQATT and CDR2 SNEGSKA (reference sequence). The CDR3 is made up of 13 amino acids. The trim removed 3 bases at V and 3 bases at J, leaving 1 base unmatched. Here the CDR3 reads CSARDRDNQPQHF. The CDR3 DNA follows: TGCAGTGCTAGGGACAGGGACAATCAGCCCCAGCATTTT.

This clonotype was detected only a few times. The chain recombines TRBV18 with TRBJ2-7; no clear D. The CDR3 is made up of 13 amino acids. Germline-derived CDR1 and CDR2 are KGHSH and LQKENI. V lost 4 bases and J lost 3, with 10 bases in between. The CDR3 bases are TGTGCCAGCTCACAGGGCCAGCACTACGAGCAGTACTTC. Its protein product is CASSQGQHYEQYF.

The rearrangement links TRBV6-5 to TRBJ2-1; 8 bases align to TRBD2. The closer fit of TRBJ2-7 to the DNA end suggests the J call may be wrong. Germline V gene data show CDR1 as MNHEY and CDR2 as SVGAGI. The CDR3 is 16 residues long. The DNA for the CDR3 is TGTGCCAGCAGTCACGAGGCGGGAGGCACCTACAATGAGCAGTACTTC. It codes for CASSHEAGGTYNEQYF.

The V call is TRBV12-3 or TRBV12-4, the J call TRBJ2-1; either TRBD1 or TRBD2 may fit D (6 bases each). The V end was cut by 8 bases, the J end by 7 bases, with 9 bases between. CDR3 length: 11 amino acids. CDR3 DNA: TGTGCCAGCGGAGGGGGGAATGAGCAGTTCTTC. Protein: CASGGGNEQFF.

The chain joins TRBV28 to TRBJ2-3; 13 bases align to TRBD2. Looked up from germline, CDR1 is MDHEN and CDR2 is SYDVKM. The CDR3 is 16 amino acids. The V and J ends lost 6 bases and 0 bases, in that order; junction bases with no gene match: 3. CDR3 nucleotides: TGTGCCAGCAGGGCGACTAGCGGGAGGAGCACAGATACGCAGTATTTT. Amino acid sequence: CASRATSGRSTDTQYF.

With respect to this clonotype: One end of the junction varies from germline; a read error may be responsible. V usage is TRBV20-1 and J usage is TRBJ2-1; 11 bases match TRBD2. The CDR3 extends over 15 amino acids. CDR1 and CDR2 from the germline V gene are DFQATT and SNEGSKA (reference sequence). The DNA for the CDR3 is TGCAGCGCTAGAGGTAGCGGGAGGGCCGCAGATGAGCAGTTCTTC. Translation gives CSARGSGRAADEQFF.

The chain is built from TRBV12-3 or TRBV12-4 and TRBJ2-1, with 8 bases that match TRBD2. V lost 5 bases and J lost 0; bases outside the gene matches: 3. This CDR3 contains 15 residues. CDR3 sequence: CASSQTSVSYNEQFF. DNA for the CDR3: TGTGCCAGCAGTCAGACTAGCGTCTCCTACAATGAGCAGTTCTTC.

A note on this clonotype: At one end, the junction sequence differs from germline, possibly due to a read error. The chain joins TRBV20-1 to TRBJ1-1, with D possibly TRBD1 on 6 matching bases. The CDR3 sequence is 14 residues long. The germline V gene encodes CDR1 DFQATT and CDR2 SNEGSKA (reference sequence). CDR3 loop: CGARDGTQNTEAFF. Here the CDR3 DNA reads TGCGGTGCTAGAGACGGGACACAGAACACTGAAGCTTTCTTT.

V is TRBV6-5 and J is TRBJ1-2; tentative D call: TRBD1 (6 bases). There are 15 residues in the CDR3. Deletions cut 6 bases from V and 8 bases from J, with 22 bases between. CDR1 MNHEY and CDR2 SVGAGI come from the germline V gene. CDR3 coding DNA: TGTGCCAGCAGCCAGACTCAGACGGGGGGCAAGGGCTACACCTTC. Protein product: CASSQTQTGGKGYTF.

The chain recombines TRBV20-1 with TRBJ2-7; possible D gene TRBD2, 5 bases. Germline V gives CDR1 DFQATT, CDR2 SNEGSKA (reference sequence). Trimming took 4 bases from V and 2 from J, leaving 15 bases between them. The CDR3 contains 14 residues. CDR3 protein: CSANHLAKAYEQYF. The CDR3 DNA reads as TGCAGTGCTAACCACTTAGCGAAAGCCTACGAGCAGTACTTC.

The rearrangement uses TRBV4-3 and TRBJ2-1; the match to TRBD2 covers 9 bases. CDR3 length: 14 residues. The germline V gene encodes CDR1 LGHNA and CDR2 YSLEER. The junction had 7 bases not matched to a gene; V was cut back by 4 bases and J by 9 bases. In nucleotides, the CDR3 is TGCGCCAGCAGCCCCGGGGTAGCGGGAGCTGAGCAGTTCTTC. It specifies CASSPGVAGAEQFF.

The V and J genes are TRBV7-9 and TRBJ2-4; the D gene is possibly TRBD1 (6 bases). The germline V and J ends were trimmed by 6 bases and 4 bases, with 10 bases remaining between them. The CDR3 is made up of 13 amino acids. Germline-derived CDR1 and CDR2 are SEHNR and FQNEAQ (reference sequence). This chain's CDR3 is CASRMDSKNIQYF. In DNA, the CDR3 is TGTGCCAGCAGGATGGACAGTAAAAACATTCAGTACTTC.

V and J are TRBV12-3 or TRBV12-4 and TRBJ1-5; D not certain. This CDR3 comprises 12 residues. Trimming removed 1 base from V and 9 bases from J, with 7 bases in between. This CDR3 reads CASSLELPPQHF. The CDR3 region has the DNA TGTGCCAGCAGTTTAGAGCTGCCGCCCCAGCATTTT.

This chain uses TRBV27 with TRBJ2-5, with TRBD2 matching 9 bases. Germline V gene lookup returns CDR1 MNHEY and CDR2 SMNVEV (reference sequence). CDR3 length: 15 amino acids. The trim removed 2 bases at V and 11 bases at J, leaving 12 bases unmatched. CDR3 protein: CASSLVAGVFDEQYF. The CDR3 nucleotides are TGTGCCAGCAGTTTAGTAGCGGGAGTGTTCGATGAGCAGTACTTC.

CDR3 region: CASSSGLAVSTDTQYF. The CDR3 coding sequence is TGTGCCAGCAGCTCCGGACTAGCGGTTAGCACAGATACGCAGTATTTT. The V and J genes are TRBV7-9 and TRBJ2-3; 10 nucleotides match TRBD2. Germline V gene sequence: CDR1 SEHNR, CDR2 FQNEAQ (reference sequence). V trimming: 4 bases; J trimming: 0 bases; junction bases outside the gene matches: 4. The CDR3 runs to 16 residues.

The rearrangement uses TRBV9 and TRBJ2-1; 9 nucleotides line up with TRBD2. Looked up from germline, CDR1 is SGDLS and CDR2 is YYNGEE. The J segment lost 5 bases and the V segment lost 4 bases, leaving 10 bases of the junction unmatched. The CDR3 consists of 16 residues. The CDR3 nucleotides read TGTGCCAGCAGCCGCAGTGGGACTAGCATGGACAATGAGCAGTTCTTC. This encodes CASSRSGTSMDNEQFF.

This clonotype was counted a few times. This chain uses TRBV12-3 or TRBV12-4 with TRBJ1-2, with D uncertain. The CDR3 is 16 residues long. Trimming took 2 bases from V and 6 from J, leaving 19 bases between them. CDR3 DNA sequence: TGTGCCAGCAGTTTATGGAGGATACGGCATTCGGATGGCTACACCTTC. This translates into CASSLWRIRHSDGYTF.

Note on this clonotype: The junction departs from germline at one end; a sequencing error may be responsible. This chain connects TRBV29-1 to TRBJ2-7; D could derive from TRBD1 or TRBD2 (5 bases each). The CDR3 has 13 residues. The germline V gene has CDR1 SQVTM and CDR2 ANQGSEA. This CDR3 reads CSVEEGRPYEQYF. The CDR3 DNA is TGCAGCGTGGAAGAGGGACGGCCCTACGAGCAGTACTTC.

The chain joins TRBV20-1 to TRBJ1-2; D possibly corresponds to TRBD1 (5 bases). The CDR3 loop spans 16 amino acids. In germline, CDR1 is DFQATT, CDR2 SNEGSKA (reference sequence). V lost 1 base and J 6 bases, leaving 21 bases between the germline ends. The CDR3 sequence is CSARVSDPGAINGYTF. CDR3 nucleotides: TGCAGTGCTAGAGTGTCCGACCCCGGGGCGATCAATGGCTACACCTTC.

The table lists this clonotype with a few counts. This chain uses TRBV29-1 with TRBJ1-4; D is uncertain. CDR1 is SQVTM, CDR2 ANQGSEA, per germline. CDR3 length: 16 amino acids. V shed 0 bases and J shed 0 bases, with 11 bases lying between them. The DNA of the CDR3 is TGCAGCGTTGAAGATCGGAGATCTGCAACTAATGAAAAACTGTTTTTT. Encoded protein: CSVEDRRSATNEKLFF.

In this sample, this clonotype turned up a few times. The rearrangement links TRBV20-1 to TRBJ2-1, with TRBD1 matching over 7 bases. Unmatched junction bases numbered 3, after V lost 2 bases and J lost 5 bases. CDR3 length: 13 amino acids. Germline V gene data show CDR1 as DFQATT and CDR2 as SNEGSKA (reference sequence). The CDR3 reads CSARRGPNNEQFF. DNA for the CDR3: TGCAGTGCTAGAAGGGGGCCTAACAATGAGCAGTTCTTC.

CDR3 sequence reads: CASSLLTGGEGTEAFF. DNA for the CDR3: TGTGCCAGCTCACTTCTGACAGGGGGTGAGGGGACTGAAGCTTTCTTT. The V call is TRBV18, the J call TRBJ1-1; 9 bases are shared with TRBD1. Germline assignment: CDR1 KGHSH and CDR2 LQKENI. V lost 4 bases, J lost 5 bases, and 11 bases stayed unmatched. The CDR3 covers 16 residues.

A few counts support this clonotype. The V call is TRBV10-2, the J call TRBJ2-1; 7 bases map to TRBD2. Germline assignment: CDR1 WSHSY and CDR2 SAAADI. V lost 3 bases to trimming and J lost 4 bases; unmatched junction nucleotides: 15. The CDR3 consists of 18 residues. The CDR3 spells CASSDRPGTGGIYNEQFF. CDR3 nucleotide sequence: TGCGCCAGCAGTGATCGGCCGGGGACGGGAGGCATTTACAATGAGCAGTTCTTC.

This clonotype was counted a few times. This chain joins TRBV20-1 and TRBJ1-5; TRBD1 is a possible D gene (6 bases). V shed 3 bases and J shed 1 base, with 25 bases lying between them. This CDR3 is built from 19 residues. Germline V gene data show CDR1 as DFQATT and CDR2 as SNEGSKA (reference sequence). Here the CDR3 DNA reads TGCAGTGCTAGGGGGAAAGTGGGACAAGGACGCTCGAGCAATCAGCCCCAGCATTTT. Protein sequence: CSARGKVGQGRSSNQPQHF.

The rearrangement uses TRBV20-1 and TRBJ2-1, with 10 bases fitting TRBD1. In germline, CDR1 is DFQATT, CDR2 SNEGSKA (reference sequence). There are 13 residues in the CDR3. J was trimmed by 4 bases and V by 6 bases; bases with no gene match: 3. Here the CDR3 reads CSAGTGAYNEQFF. CDR3 in DNA: TGCAGTGCCGGGACAGGGGCGTACAATGAGCAGTTCTTC.

The chain is built from TRBV6-5 and TRBJ2-1; TRBD2 aligns across 12 bases. The CDR3 sequence is 15 residues long. Germline CDR1 MNHEY, CDR2 SVGAGI. V lost 4 bases to trimming and J lost 6 bases; unmatched junction nucleotides: 4. CDR3 amino acids: CASSSLAGGANEQFF. DNA of the CDR3: TGTGCCAGCAGTTCACTAGCGGGAGGAGCCAATGAGCAGTTCTTC.

This clonotype has only a few counts. This chain connects TRBV20-1 to TRBJ2-5; the D gene is possibly TRBD1 (5 bases). The CDR3 has 11 residues. V lost 5 bases and J 5 bases, leaving 9 bases between the germline ends. Germline-derived CDR1 and CDR2 are DFQATT and SNEGSKA (reference sequence). As DNA, the CDR3 is TGCAGTGCTGCAGGGTCGGAGACCCAGTACTTC. This gives the protein CSAAGSETQYF.

The chain combines TRBV12-3 or TRBV12-4 with TRBJ2-7, with TRBD2 identical over 8 bases. The J segment lost 2 bases and the V segment lost 5 bases, leaving 5 bases of the junction unmatched. This CDR3 has 14 residues. The CDR3 reads CASSRRSGAYEQYF. CDR3 nucleotide sequence: TGTGCCAGCAGTCGTCGTAGCGGGGCCTACGAGCAGTACTTC.